Listed below are T cell receptor beta chains from one sample, sequenced in a study of blood T cell repertoires in COVID-19. Some clones are missing from TCRdb's copy, which holds only in-frame ones; the method was immunoSEQ multiplex PCR. This sample has roughly 140,000 clones, with 82% found just once. Sample: peripheral blood. These receptors were taken from a woman older than 75 with acute or convalescent COVID-19. Each CDR3 is given with its conserved first and last residue.

>TRBJ2-5|TRBV19
CASDSGSPWETQYF
>TRBJ1-2|TRBV6-5
CASSPRQAYHGYTF
>TRBJ2-5|TRBV7-9
CASSFGGKTQYF
>TRBJ2-3|TRBV7-2
CASSLSARGTDTQYF
>TRBJ1-1|TRBV5-7
CASSLQPGQGNTEAFF
>TRBJ2-7|TRBV18
CASSPPGQGASEQYF
>TRBJ2-1|TRBV11-2
CASSGLSGRNNEQFF
>TRBJ1-1|TRBV28
CASSWTGSFYEAFF
>TRBJ1-4|TRBV10-3
CAISDLAGFGEKLFF
>TRBJ2-3|TRBV3-1/TRBV3-2
CASSLETSGWFSWQYF
>TRBJ1-3|TRBV9
CASSVPGSGNTIYF
>TRBJ1-1|TRBV19
CASTLAMTEAFF
>TRBJ1-2|TRBV27
CASSRTALYGYTF
>TRBJ2-7|TRBV20-1
CSASEGQGFYEQYF